This paragraph covers one T cell receptor beta chain sequence. What this receptor recognizes is not known. Per-base quality was not reported, and no clone a single base away is much larger than it. These data are taken from a study of T cells in Graves' hyperthyroidism and ophthalmopathy (dated by TCRdb to the late 2010s). At the level of the whole study: Peripheral blood was sampled at the time of initial diagnosis, prior to any treatment. Prospective prediction of ophthalmopathy was tested in an independent validation cohort of 18 to 20 hyperthyroidism patients and 15 to 17 patients who later progressed to ophthalmopathy. Following sampling, methimazole starting at 30 mg daily was given to hyperthyroidism patients, and high-dose intravenous methylprednisolone was given to ophthalmopathy patients. A discovery cohort of about a hundred patients, 43 with Graves' ophthalmopathy and 55 to 65 with stable Graves' hyperthyroidism, was used to find distinguishing TCR V-J signatures. Thyroid tissue and blood T-cell repertoires from six Graves' hyperthyroidism patients were also compared in the study. According to the paper, TCR Vbeta CDR3 sequencing was carried out on more than 120 peripheral blood samples, which came from fewer than 50 ophthalmopathy, roughly 75 hyperthyroidism and roughly 17 progressor patients. The 75 to 100 discovery patients were randomly split 7:3 into training and test sets.

Ophthalmopathy patients had moderately to severely active disease, Clinical Activity Score of at least 3, NOSPECS grade of at least 4, and duration under 3 months. The study excluded patients with uncontrolled infections, other autoimmune diseases, pregnancy or lactation. Clinical symptoms, serum thyroxine and TRAb, thyroid ultrasound, and orbital computed tomography formed the basis for the diagnoses. PBMCs were isolated from about 10 ml of fresh peripheral blood by Ficoll-Paque density gradient centrifugation. Trizol reagent was used to extract total RNA, and RNA quality was then checked on an Agilent 2100 Bioanalyzer. Paper-wide results and their limitations: Most expanded thyroid clonotypes (frequency above 0.001) were also detected in blood, suggesting blood repertoires may reflect thyroid immune responses. Sample size was not statistically predetermined, and investigators were not blinded to group allocation. During validation, the model predicted progression to ophthalmopathy a median of roughly 7.1 months ahead of onset, with around 70% sensitivity and 72% to 80% specificity. A model built on a 13 V-J signature distinguished ophthalmopathy from stable hyperthyroidism, reaching around 87% sensitivity and 81% to 83% specificity in cross-validation and 80%/75% in testing.

The TCR beta CDR3 regions were amplified from RNA transcripts. The TCR CDR3 was subjected to a first round of RT-PCR using the HTBI primer set and the Qiagen OneStep RT-PCR kit. The libraries were constructed in a second round of multiplex PCR and then size-selected and purified. Paired-end sequencing of the libraries was performed with 100 bp reads on an Illumina HiSeq2000. Per the original workflow: SOAPnuke was used to process the raw data, removing reads that contained adapters or uncalled bases, had a mean Phred below 15, or lacked an exact match to the constant primer or identifier. High-quality paired reads were merged with COPE v1.2.5, and unique nucleotide sequences were defined as clonotypes. MiTCR v1.1 was used to align the clonotypes against IMGT TRBV, TRBD and TRBJ reference segments. The analysis included only V-J combinations with a frequency above 0.0001, which together covered 99% to 99.2% of the repertoires. A TCS score was defined as the ratio between F50 (clonal expansion) and ExV (chaos), using BLOSUM62-based TCRdist between CDR3 peptides within each V-J. Welch's t-statistics and random forest reduced some 510 V-J features to fewer than 15, which were used in a naive Bayes classifier (R e1071). TCRdb handled the public reads itself, with Q25 trimming in fastp and clone calling in MiXCR, and kept productive beta chains. Every entry covers one CDR3 protein and lists the most common genes and DNA from its rows. These V and J calls are TCRdb output, not the study's own analysis. The sample table contains roughly 240,000 distinct CDR3 sequences; only one count was recorded for around 17% of them. The top ten hold 28% of the sample.

The sequence came from a woman aged 18-29 years with Graves' ophthalmopathy. Sequencing was carried out using blood.

The DNA sequence follows: TGTGCCAGCCGAGACAGTGCGGCCGACTATGGCTACACCTTC. Its product reads: CASRDSAADYGYTF. This sequence uses TRBV27 and TRBJ1-2; the D region possibly corresponds to TRBD1 (5 bases align). V is cut by 8 bases and J by 3 bases, and the space between the germline ends is 16 bases. There are 14 amino acids in the CDR3, from cysteine to phenylalanine inclusive. The kept DNA is CDR3 alone, 42 bases in frame from the first base. CDR1 is given as MNHEY and CDR2 as SMNVEV, both from the germline V gene (reference sequence).